Listed below are T cell receptor beta chains from one sample, sequenced in a study of identical twins. TCRdb processed the 5' RACE reads anew with MiXCR; each CDR3 protein has one entry. The sample carries about 220,000 distinct CDR3 sequences, 6.5% recorded once. The same data also went into a second study, on T cells expressing NK-cell markers.

Sequenced material: CD8+ T cells sorted from blood. The receptor set was obtained from a woman between 18 and 29 years old in good health. The CDR3 runs from the conserved cysteine through the conserved F or W. D genes are given only for firm matches. Expanded clones get a size class; other rows say once, few or many, or leave the size out.

TGCGCCAGCAGCCACGAAGACAGGGGGTTACTAGATACGCAGTATTTT CASSHEDRGLLDTQYF few TRBJ2-3 TRBD1 TRBV4-3
TGTGCCAGCAGCCCTAACCCCCAGCGGGAGGTCTACAATGAGCAGTTCTTC CASSPNPQREVYNEQFF . TRBJ2-1 TRBD2 TRBV5-6
TGCAGCGTTGAAGATTTGGCGGGGCGCTACAATGAGCAGTTCTTC CSVEDLAGRYNEQFF few TRBJ2-1 . TRBV29-1
TGTGCCTGGTGGGACCACCGGGGCACCGGGGAGCTGTTTTTT CAWWDHRGTGELFF . TRBJ2-2 . TRBV30
TGTGCCAGCAGCCAAGTAGGCGCGGGGGTTCCGCTTGAGCAGTTCTTC CASSQVGAGVPLEQFF . TRBJ2-1 TRBD2 TRBV3-1
TGTGCCAGCAGTTACCGCGCAGGGGGTTTTACTGAAGCTTTCTTT CASSYRAGGFTEAFF few TRBJ1-1 TRBD1 TRBV6-2/TRBV6-3
TGTGCCAGCAGCTTAGGCTGGGCAGATACGCAGTATTTT CASSLGWADTQYF few TRBJ2-3 . TRBV7-2
TGTGCCAGCGTACCTCTTCTCGGCAGTTCGCATGAGCAGTACTTC CASVPLLGSSHEQYF . TRBJ2-7 . TRBV27
TGTGCCAGCAGTGAAGGGGACACGTCCTACAATGAGCAGTTCTTC CASSEGDTSYNEQFF . TRBJ2-1 . TRBV6-1
TGTGCCAGCAGCGGTCGACAGGGCGGATCCTACAATGAGCAGTTCTTC CASSGRQGGSYNEQFF few TRBJ2-1 TRBD1 TRBV7-9
TGTGCCACCAGCACTCGAACCGGGGAGCTGTTTTTT CATSTRTGELFF many TRBJ2-2 . TRBV15
TGCGCCAGCAGCCTCGACCCTCCACTAGTCACCTCTCTTAGAGATACGCAGTATTTT CASSLDPPLVTSLRDTQYF many TRBJ2-3 . TRBV4-1
TGTGCCAGCAGCTTAAGGTCAGCCAGCGCAACTAATGAAAAACTGTTTTTT CASSLRSASATNEKLFF few TRBJ1-4 . TRBV7-9
TGTGCCAGCAGCCACCTAGCGGGCCGTCTTACCTACGAGCAGTACTTC CASSHLAGRLTYEQYF many TRBJ2-7 TRBD2 TRBV7-2
TGTGCCAGCAGCCCACTAATAGCTGAGCCTTTAAATGAGCAGTTCTTC CASSPLIAEPLNEQFF many TRBJ2-1 . TRBV7-2
TGTGCCAGCAGTGAACCAGGGGGGTTGGTTGATACGCAGTATTTT CASSEPGGLVDTQYF few TRBJ2-3 . TRBV2
TGTGCCAGCAGCCATACAGGGGGCCGCAAATACAATGAGCAGTTCTTC CASSHTGGRKYNEQFF few TRBJ2-1 TRBD1 TRBV7-3
TGTGCCAGCAGTGGGGTTTTCGATGAGCAGTTCTTC CASSGVFDEQFF many TRBJ2-1 . TRBV12-3/TRBV12-4
TGTGCCAGCAGCTTAGGAAAACCGACTTGGGGTGGCTACACCTTC CASSLGKPTWGGYTF many TRBJ1-2 . TRBV7-9
TGCAGCGTTGAAGATGCGTTTGGGTGGACAGACTATGGCTACACCTTC CSVEDAFGWTDYGYTF many TRBJ1-2 . TRBV29-1
TGTGCCAGCAGCCGAGGGGGTTACTATGGCTACACCTTC CASSRGGYYGYTF . TRBJ1-2 . TRBV7-3
TGTGCCAGCAGCGGGACAGGAGACGAGCAGTACTTC CASSGTGDEQYF many TRBJ2-7 TRBD1 TRBV9
TGTGCCAGCAGCGTCTCTAGCGGGGGCATCACAGATACGCAGTATTTT CASSVSSGGITDTQYF . TRBJ2-3 TRBD2 TRBV9